Listed here are 18 T cell receptor beta chains from one sample, sequenced in a study of T cells in localized non-small cell lung cancer. This table comes from immunoSEQ multiplex PCR, and its TCRdb copy is limited to in-frame clones, with some not included. The sample includes 9,400 or so clones, roughly 89% seen only once; the top ten take 2.4%. The material sequenced was peripheral blood, taken before any cancer treatment. Receptor source: a female donor aged 60 or older with stage II squamous cell lung carcinoma.

The V and J genes are TRBV18 and TRBJ2-7, with no clear D. Germline V gene sequence: CDR1 KGHSH, CDR2 LQKENI. The CDR3 totals 12 residues. V lost 3 bases and J 3 bases, leaving 6 bases between the germline ends. CDR3 loop: CASSPDNYEQYV. Here the CDR3 DNA reads TGTGCCAGCTCACCCGACAACTACGAGCAGTACGTC.

The chain uses TRBV7-8 and TRBJ1-5; D uncertain. The ends were cut back, 8 bases at V and 3 bases at J, with 8 bases in the middle. The germline CDR1 and CDR2 sequences are SGHVS and FQNEAQ. CDR3 length equals 12 residues. In DNA, the CDR3 is TGTGCCAGCGGGCAGGACAATCAGCCCCAGCATTTT. Its translation: CASGQDNQPQHF.

This chain uses TRBV2 with TRBJ1-3, with D uncertain. This CDR3 is 11 amino acids long. Trimming took off 10 bases at V and 0 bases at J, with 4 bases between the two ends. Per germline, CDR1 SNHLY and CDR2 FYNNEI. This CDR3 reads CATYSGNTIYF. CDR3 DNA sequence: TGTGCCACCTACTCTGGAAACACCATATATTTT.

The chain is built from TRBV11-3 and TRBJ2-3; 9 bases map to TRBD1. Per the germline V gene, CDR1 is SGHNT and CDR2 is YENEEA. The length of the CDR3 is 16 residues. Trimming took 1 base from V and 3 from J; bases not matched to a gene: 5. The CDR3 reads CASSLGSGTGTDTQYF. The CDR3 bases are TGTGCCAGCAGCTTAGGGAGCGGGACAGGGACAGATACGCAGTATTTT.

The chain has TRBV5-6 and TRBJ2-3, with 8 bases that match TRBD2. The CDR3 covers 16 residues. J lost 1 base, V lost 7 bases, and 11 bases had no gene match. Per the germline V gene, CDR1 is SGHDT and CDR2 is YYEEEE. The CDR3 DNA reads as TGTGCCAGCGGTAGCGGGGCGCCCCCTCGCACAGATACGCAGTATTTT. It is translated as CASGSGAPPRTDTQYF.

The genes are TRBV25-1 and TRBJ1-5, with a possible D match to TRBD1 (6 bases). Germline V gives CDR1 MGHDK, CDR2 SYGVNS. V lost 7 bases and J lost 4, with 11 bases in between. The CDR3 is 13 residues long. For the CDR3, the DNA is TGTGCCAGCAATTCAGGGACAAATCAGCCCCAGCATTTT. This encodes CASNSGTNQPQHF.

The CDR3 sequence: CASSGSVGNEQFF. The CDR3 DNA follows: TGTGCCAGTAGTGGCTCGGTGGGCAATGAGCAGTTCTTC. This chain uses TRBV19 with TRBJ2-1; D is unresolved. CDR3 size: 13 residues. CDR1 and CDR2 (germline): LNHDA, SQIVND (reference sequence). V lost 5 bases and J 6 bases, leaving 11 bases between the germline ends.

This chain links TRBV5-6 with TRBJ2-3; 8 bases map to TRBD2. The CDR3 runs to 16 residues. V shed 2 bases and J 1 base; nucleotides not matched to a gene: 6. CDR1 SGHDT and CDR2 YYEEEE come from the germline V gene. The CDR3 DNA is TGTGCCAGCAGCTTTAATGCGGGGGGTCGCACAGATACGCAGTATTTT. It translates to CASSFNAGGRTDTQYF.

The V call is TRBV27, the J call TRBJ2-3, with D perhaps matching TRBD1 or TRBD2 (5 bases each). Germline V gives CDR1 MNHEY, CDR2 SMNVEV (reference sequence). The CDR3 totals 13 residues. Trimming stripped 3 bases from V and 3 bases from J, with 7 bases between. CDR3 DNA sequence: TGTGCCAGCAGTTTGGGGGTTACAGATACGCAGTATTTT. Amino acids: CASSLGVTDTQYF.

The rearrangement joins TRBV20-1 to TRBJ1-1, with no clear D. CDR1 is DFQATT, CDR2 SNEGSKA, per germline (reference sequence). Trimming removed 7 bases from V and 1 base from J, with 7 bases in between. This CDR3 comprises 11 residues. In nucleotides, the CDR3 is TGCAGTGGTGTGCAGAACACTGAAGCTTTCTTT. This gives the protein CSGVQNTEAFF.

The V call is TRBV28, the J call TRBJ2-1; 7 positions match TRBD2. CDR3 length equals 14 residues. The V gene's germline CDR1 is MDHEN and CDR2 SYDVKM. V gave up 6 bases and J gave up 9 bases; unmatched junction bases: 11. The CDR3 loop reads CASSHSGLPIEQFF. The CDR3 DNA sequence: TGTGCCAGCAGCCATAGCGGGCTCCCAATTGAGCAGTTCTTC.

The J gene is TRBJ2-1, the V gene TRBV5-1, with 14 bases fitting TRBD2. The germline gives CDR1 SGHRS, CDR2 YFSETQ. V was clipped by 6 bases and J by 10 bases; unmatched bases: 9. The CDR3 has 15 amino acids. CDR3 DNA: TGCGCCAGCAATGAGGGACTAGCGGGAGCTGAGGAGCAGTTCTTC. This codes for CASNEGLAGAEEQFF.

J is TRBJ1-1 and V is TRBV6-1; D possibly corresponds to TRBD1 (5 bases). In germline, CDR1 is MNHNS, CDR2 SASEGT. V was trimmed by 5 bases and J by 6 bases, leaving 16 bases between them. This CDR3 is built from 14 residues. The CDR3 reads CASSSEGLGAEAFF. The CDR3 nucleotides are TGTGCCAGCAGTTCCGAAGGTTTGGGGGCTGAAGCTTTCTTT.

The chain carries TRBV5-4 and TRBJ1-1; D gene uncertain. This CDR3 has 13 residues. V was clipped by 2 bases and J by 2 bases, with 7 bases between them. Germline CDR1 and CDR2: SGHNT and YYREEE (reference sequence). The CDR3 sequence: CASSFQLNTEAFF. CDR3 DNA: TGTGCCAGCAGCTTTCAACTTAACACTGAAGCTTTCTTT.

This rearrangement joins TRBV27 to TRBJ2-7; tentatively, D is TRBD1 or TRBD2 (5 bases each). With 7 bases removed from V and 0 bases from J, the gap between germline ends came to 10 bases. Germline-derived CDR1 and CDR2 are MNHEY and SMNVEV (reference sequence). This CDR3 contains 13 residues. CDR3 DNA sequence: TGTGCCAGCAACCCCGGGACCTCCTACGAGCAGTACTTC. This sequence encodes CASNPGTSYEQYF.

The chain carries TRBV4-1 and TRBJ1-6; D call uncertain. Germline CDR1 MGHRA, CDR2 YSYEKL. V was clipped by 1 base and J by 10 bases, with 5 bases between them. The CDR3 is 12 residues long. The CDR3 DNA is TGCGCCAGCAGCCAAGGAGTATCACCCCTCCACTTT. Translation gives CASSQGVSPLHF.

The chain couples TRBV5-1 to TRBJ2-5; D may be TRBD2 (5 bases). Trimming removed 0 bases at V and 5 bases at J, with 11 bases between. The CDR3 contains 14 residues. The germline gives CDR1 SGHRS, CDR2 YFSETQ. The CDR3 sequence is CASSLGGKGETQYF. The CDR3 DNA sequence: TGCGCCAGCAGCTTGGGAGGGAAGGGCGAGACCCAGTACTTC.

The chain is built from TRBV19 and TRBJ2-7, with 9 bases that match TRBD1. This CDR3 is built from 14 residues. Trimming at V came to 4 bases and at J to 6 bases, leaving 7 bases not matched to a gene. CDR1 and CDR2 (germline): LNHDA, SQIVND (reference sequence). CDR3 protein: CASSRDRVGSEQYF. CDR3 DNA sequence: TGTGCCAGTAGTAGGGACAGGGTCGGTTCCGAGCAGTACTTC.